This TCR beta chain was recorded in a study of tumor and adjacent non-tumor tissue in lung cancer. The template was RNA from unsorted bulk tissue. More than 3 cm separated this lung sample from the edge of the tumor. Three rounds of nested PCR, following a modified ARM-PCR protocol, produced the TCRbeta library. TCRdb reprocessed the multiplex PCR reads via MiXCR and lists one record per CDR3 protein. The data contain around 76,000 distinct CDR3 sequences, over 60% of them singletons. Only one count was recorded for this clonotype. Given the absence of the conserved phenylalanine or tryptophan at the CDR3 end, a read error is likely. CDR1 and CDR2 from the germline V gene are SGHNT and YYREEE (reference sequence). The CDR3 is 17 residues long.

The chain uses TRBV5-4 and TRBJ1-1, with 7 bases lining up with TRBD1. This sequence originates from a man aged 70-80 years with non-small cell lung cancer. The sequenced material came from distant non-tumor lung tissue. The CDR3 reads CASSTTGVALGNIEAFL. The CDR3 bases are TGTGCCAGCAGCACTACAGGGGTTGCACTCGGGAACATTGAAGCTTTCCTT.